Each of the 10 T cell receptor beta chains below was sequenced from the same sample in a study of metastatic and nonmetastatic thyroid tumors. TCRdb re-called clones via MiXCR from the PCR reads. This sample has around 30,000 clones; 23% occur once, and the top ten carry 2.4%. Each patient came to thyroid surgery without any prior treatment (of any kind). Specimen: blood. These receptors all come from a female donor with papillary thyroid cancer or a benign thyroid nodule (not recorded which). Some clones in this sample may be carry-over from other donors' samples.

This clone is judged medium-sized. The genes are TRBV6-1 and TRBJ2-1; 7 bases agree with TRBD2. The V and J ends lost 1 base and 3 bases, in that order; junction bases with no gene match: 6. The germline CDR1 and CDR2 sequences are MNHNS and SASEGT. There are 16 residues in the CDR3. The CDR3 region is CASSEVGAGLYNEQFF. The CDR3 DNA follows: TGTGCCAGCAGTGAAGTGGGAGCGGGACTCTACAATGAGCAGTTCTTC.

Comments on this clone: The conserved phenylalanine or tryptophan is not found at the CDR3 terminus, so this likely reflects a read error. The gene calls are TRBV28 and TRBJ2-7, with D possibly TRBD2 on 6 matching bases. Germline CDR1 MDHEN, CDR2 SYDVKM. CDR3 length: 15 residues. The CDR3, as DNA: TGTGCCAGCAGTTTATCCTCGGGGAGGAGCTACAAGCAGTACCTC. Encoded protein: CASSLSSGRSYKQYL.

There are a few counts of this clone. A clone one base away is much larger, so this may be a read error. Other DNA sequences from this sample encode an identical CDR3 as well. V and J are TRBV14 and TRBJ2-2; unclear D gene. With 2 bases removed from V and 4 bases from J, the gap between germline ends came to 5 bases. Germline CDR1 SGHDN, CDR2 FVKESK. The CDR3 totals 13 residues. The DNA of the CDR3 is TGTGCCAGCAGCCAACTTCGCACCGGGGAGCTGTTTTTT. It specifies CASSQLRTGELFF.

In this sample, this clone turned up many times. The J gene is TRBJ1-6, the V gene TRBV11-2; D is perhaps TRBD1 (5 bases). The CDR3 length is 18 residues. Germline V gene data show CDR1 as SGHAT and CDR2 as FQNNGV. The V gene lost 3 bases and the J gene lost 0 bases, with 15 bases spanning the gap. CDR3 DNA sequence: TGTGCCAGCAGCTTGGACTCAGGGAGGTCCTCCTATAATTCACCCCTCCACTTT. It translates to CASSLDSGRSSYNSPLHF.

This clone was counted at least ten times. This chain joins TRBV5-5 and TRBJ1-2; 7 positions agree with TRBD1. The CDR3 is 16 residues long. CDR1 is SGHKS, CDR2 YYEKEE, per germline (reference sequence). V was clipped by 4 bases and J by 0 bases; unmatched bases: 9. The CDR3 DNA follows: TGTGCCAGCAGCGGTCGACAGGGAGGCCCTAACTATGGCTACACCTTC. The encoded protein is CASSGRQGGPNYGYTF.

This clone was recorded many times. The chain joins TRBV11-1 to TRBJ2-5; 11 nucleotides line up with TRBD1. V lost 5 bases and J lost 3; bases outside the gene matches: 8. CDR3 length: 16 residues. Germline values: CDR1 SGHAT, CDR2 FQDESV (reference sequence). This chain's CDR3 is CASSPRTGGLKETQYF. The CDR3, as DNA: TGTGCCAGCAGCCCTAGGACAGGGGGCTTAAAAGAGACCCAGTACTTC.

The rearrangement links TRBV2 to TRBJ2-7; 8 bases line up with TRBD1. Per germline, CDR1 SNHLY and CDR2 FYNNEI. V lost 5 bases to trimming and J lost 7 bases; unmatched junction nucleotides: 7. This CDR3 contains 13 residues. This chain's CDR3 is CASSLDRAVEQYF. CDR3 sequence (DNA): TGTGCCAGCAGTTTGGACAGGGCGGTGGAGCAGTACTTC.

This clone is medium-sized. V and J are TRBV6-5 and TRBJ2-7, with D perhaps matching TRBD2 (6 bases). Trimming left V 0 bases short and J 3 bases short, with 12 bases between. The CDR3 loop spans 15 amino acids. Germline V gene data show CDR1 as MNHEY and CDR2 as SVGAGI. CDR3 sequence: CASSYSTSRYYEQYF. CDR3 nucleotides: TGTGCCAGCAGTTACTCGACTAGTAGGTACTACGAGCAGTACTTC.

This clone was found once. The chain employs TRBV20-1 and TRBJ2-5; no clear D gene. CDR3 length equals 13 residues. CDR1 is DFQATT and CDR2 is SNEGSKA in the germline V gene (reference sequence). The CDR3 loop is CRVWLASEETQYF. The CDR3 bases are TGCCGCGTTTGGTTGGCAAGCGAAGAGACCCAGTACTTC.

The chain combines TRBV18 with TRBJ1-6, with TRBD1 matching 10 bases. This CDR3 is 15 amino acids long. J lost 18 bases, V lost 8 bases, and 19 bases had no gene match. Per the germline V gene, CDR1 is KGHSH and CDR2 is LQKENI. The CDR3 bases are TGTGCCAGCACCGTCCGAGGGACAGGGGATTCACCACGCCACTTT. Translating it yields CASTVRGTGDSPRHF.